This T cell receptor (beta chain) was sequenced during a study of cytomegalovirus exposure and HLA in healthy donors. About the study: The approximately 130 validation repertoires were reported in a later analysis to have been generated on the same platform as the roughly 720 first-cohort repertoires. Study-wide results and limits: Cytomegalovirus association was listed for about 180 TCR beta chains. Rare TCR sequences predominated, though certain public TCRs were found in many donors.

Separation from the roughly 670-subject first cohort characterized the roughly 110-subject validation cohort, to which the donors belonged. The data were produced by immunoSEQ multiplex PCR, yet TCRdb's version contains in-frame clones alone and is incomplete. The profile shows some 330,000 clones, roughly 90% of them singletons. This clone was recorded once. The antigen remains unidentified. Germline V gene data show CDR1 as SGDLS and CDR2 as YYNGEE. V shed 0 bases and J shed 6 bases, with 13 bases lying between them. This CDR3 has 14 amino acids. The chain joins TRBV9 to TRBJ2-7; a weak D match, TRBD1 (6 bases). Specimen: PBMCs. The receptor was isolated from a woman aged 18-29 years in good health and CMV-seronegative. The CDR3 sequence: CASSVGDRSAEQYF. The CDR3 DNA is TGTGCCAGCAGCGTAGGAGACAGGTCGGCCGAGCAGTACTTC.